Shown below are 27 T cell receptor beta chains from a single sample sequenced in a study of T cells in Graves' hyperthyroidism and ophthalmopathy. Using RNA transcripts as the source, TCR beta CDR3 regions were amplified. Initially, a first-round RT-PCR of the TCR CDR3 employed the HTBI primer set. One entry per CDR3 protein, called by TCRdb with MiXCR from the multiplex PCR reads. The sample holds approximately 420,000 distinct CDR3 sequences, about an eighth seen once. The sequenced material came from blood. Receptors were obtained from a young woman with Graves' hyperthyroidism.

This clonotype has a count of ten or more. This chain uses TRBV6-1 with TRBJ2-7; 11 bases match TRBD2. The V gene's germline CDR1 is MNHNS and CDR2 SASEGT. The CDR3 runs to 15 residues. The V segment lost 8 bases and the J segment 5 bases; nucleotides outside the gene matches: 11. The CDR3 loop reads CASQNLAGGPNEQYF. The CDR3 DNA follows: TGTGCCAGCCAGAATTTAGCGGGAGGGCCAAACGAGCAGTACTTC.

This sequence joins TRBV7-8 and TRBJ1-1, with D uncertain. V lost 5 bases, J lost 6 bases, and 22 bases lay in between. Germline V CDR1 and CDR2: SGHVS, FQNEAQ. The CDR3 is made up of 16 amino acids. The CDR3 DNA follows: TGTGCCAGCAGCCCAAACTATCCTTCCGTTCTGGCTGAAGCTTTCTTT. Translating gives CASSPNYPSVLAEAFF.

In the case of this clonotype: The CDR3 does not close with the conserved phenylalanine or tryptophan, likely indicating a read error. The rearrangement links TRBV18 to TRBJ1-2; 7 nucleotides align to TRBD1. The germline CDR1 and CDR2 sequences are KGHSH and LQKENI. The CDR3 loop spans 15 amino acids. For the CDR3, the DNA is TGTGCCAGTTCACAGGCGGGACAGACTAACTATGGCTACACCTCC. Residues: CASSQAGQTNYGYTS.

This clonotype was detected many times. The V and J genes are TRBV4-3 and TRBJ2-3; D call uncertain. Germline V gives CDR1 LGHNA, CDR2 YSLEER. The V end lost 0 bases, the J end lost 2 bases, and 6 bases lay between the germline ends. The CDR3 covers 14 residues. CDR3 coding DNA: TGCGCCAGCAGCCAAGAGAGCGACACAGATACGCAGTATTTT. Translating it yields CASSQESDTDTQYF.

This clonotype was recorded many times. The V gene is TRBV20-1, the J gene TRBJ2-1; D not resolved. The CDR3 runs to 16 residues. V lost 5 bases and J lost 0, with 17 bases in between. Germline V CDR1 and CDR2: DFQATT, SNEGSKA (reference sequence). The CDR3 region is CSASRPRADSYNEQFF. The CDR3 bases are TGCAGTGCTTCGCGACCAAGGGCGGACTCCTACAATGAGCAGTTCTTC.

The V gene is TRBV12-3 or TRBV12-4, the J gene TRBJ1-6, with a tentative D call TRBD1 (5 bases). Deletions cut 1 base from V and 6 bases from J, with 19 bases between. CDR3 length: 18 amino acids. The CDR3 protein is CASSLGARPLGVNSPLHF. As DNA, the CDR3 is TGTGCCAGCAGTTTAGGCGCCCGCCCTTTAGGGGTTAATTCACCCCTCCACTTT.

The chain joins TRBV9 to TRBJ2-3; maybe TRBD2 (6 bases). V was shortened by 0 bases and J by 4 bases, with 9 bases between the two germline ends. The CDR3 consists of 14 residues. From germline, CDR1 is SGDLS and CDR2 YYNGEE. The CDR3 here is CASSVVPGADTQYF. Here the CDR3 DNA reads TGTGCCAGCAGCGTAGTCCCGGGAGCAGATACGCAGTATTTT.

This clonotype appeared many times. This chain connects TRBV7-9 to TRBJ2-5; D gene unclear. CDR1 SEHNR and CDR2 FQNEAQ come from the germline V gene (reference sequence). The CDR3 totals 16 residues. Trimming shortened V by 1 base and J by 3 bases, and 15 bases separated the two germline ends. CDR3 sequence: CASSLGSLTEKETQYF. The CDR3 nucleotides are TGTGCCAGCAGCTTAGGCTCTCTGACTGAAAAAGAGACCCAGTACTTC. The whole variable domain, remainder taken from reference TRBV7-9 and TRBJ2-5, is DTGVSQNPRHKITKRGQNVTFRCDPISEHNRLYWYRQTLGQGPEFLTYFQNEAQLEKSRLLSDRFSAERPKGSFSTLEIQRTEQGDSAMYLCASSLGSLTEKETQYFGPGTRLLVL.

This clonotype was recorded a few times. The gene calls are TRBV15 and TRBJ2-3; D unresolved. The CDR3 contains 12 residues. Looked up from germline, CDR1 is LNHNV and CDR2 is YYDKDF (reference sequence). Trimming took off 3 bases at V and 6 bases at J, with 7 bases between the two ends. The CDR3 here is CATSRRADTQYF. CDR3 coding DNA: TGTGCCACCAGCAGGAGAGCCGATACGCAGTATTTT.

This clonotype was observed at least ten times. The rearrangement uses TRBV10-3 and TRBJ2-5, with 9 nucleotides matching TRBD2. Germline-derived CDR1 and CDR2 are ENHRY and SYGVKD. V lost 3 bases and J lost 2; bases outside the gene matches: 7. The CDR3 spans 16 residues. This chain's CDR3 is CAISDRAGGGQETQYF. DNA of the CDR3: TGTGCCATCAGTGACCGAGCGGGAGGTGGGCAAGAGACCCAGTACTTC.

The rearrangement uses TRBV6-1 and TRBJ1-2; 7 bases map to TRBD1. CDR1 is MNHNS and CDR2 is SASEGT in the germline V gene. Germline trimming cut 2 bases from V and 6 bases from J; bases unmatched to any gene: 15. The CDR3 covers 17 residues. The CDR3 spells CASSEWNSGGGANGYTF. The CDR3, as DNA: TGTGCCAGCAGTGAATGGAATTCGGGAGGGGGCGCAAATGGCTACACCTTC.

This clonotype was found many times. The genes are TRBV2 and TRBJ2-4; no reliable D call. Trimming took off 3 bases at V and 0 bases at J, with 6 bases between the two ends. The CDR3 is made up of 14 amino acids. The V gene's germline CDR1 is SNHLY and CDR2 FYNNEI. CDR3 coding DNA: TGTGCCAGCAGTGATGGCGAAGCCAAAAACATTCAGTACTTC. As protein: CASSDGEAKNIQYF.

Ten or more counts support this clonotype. The CDR3 region is CSARASGRGSHEQYF. CDR3 in DNA: TGCAGTGCTAGAGCTAGCGGGAGAGGTTCTCACGAGCAGTACTTC. The rearrangement links TRBV20-1 to TRBJ2-7, with TRBD2 matching over 10 bases. Per the germline V gene, CDR1 is DFQATT and CDR2 is SNEGSKA (reference sequence). The length of the CDR3 is 15 residues. V shed 1 base, J shed 5 bases, and the junction held 8 bases outside the gene matches.

This clonotype was seen a few times. The V call is TRBV20-1, the J call TRBJ2-5, with D hard to call. V lost 3 bases and J 2 bases, leaving 16 bases between the germline ends. The V gene's germline CDR1 is DFQATT and CDR2 SNEGSKA (reference sequence). The CDR3 is 15 residues long. DNA for the CDR3: TGCAGTGCTAGGAGGAACGCGGCCCGGCAAGAGACCCAGTACTTC. Its protein product is CSARRNAARQETQYF.

This clonotype was detected ten times or more. The V and J genes are TRBV20-1 and TRBJ1-1; D is possibly TRBD1 (5 bases). The germline V and J ends were trimmed by 0 bases and 5 bases, with 7 bases remaining between them. Germline loops: CDR1 DFQATT, CDR2 SNEGSKA (reference sequence). The CDR3 covers 12 residues. The CDR3 region is CSARDQGTEAFF. The DNA of the CDR3 is TGCAGTGCTAGAGATCAGGGAACTGAAGCTTTCTTT.

This clonotype was seen many times. The CDR3 region is CASSLGTSGRRGDTQYF. CDR3 in DNA: TGTGCCAGCAGCCTTGGGACTAGCGGGAGGAGAGGTGATACGCAGTATTTT. This chain connects TRBV11-2 to TRBJ2-3; 15 bases agree with TRBD2. After removal of 5 bases from V and 6 bases from J, the junction contained 9 bases not matched to a gene. CDR3 length: 17 residues. Per germline, CDR1 SGHAT and CDR2 FQNNGV.

Turning to this clonotype: A much larger clone differs by one base, so this may be a read error. The chain has TRBV27 and TRBJ2-7, with a possible D match to TRBD1 (6 bases). CDR1 and CDR2 (germline): MNHEY, SMNVEV (reference sequence). The CDR3 loop spans 14 amino acids. The CDR3 nucleotides read TGTGCCAGCAGTTTTTTAACAGGGACCTACGGGCAGTACTTC. This encodes CASSFLTGTYGQYF.

This clonotype has a count of ten or more. The J gene is TRBJ2-1, the V gene TRBV6-1; D is unresolved. The CDR3 runs 18 residues. The ends were cut back, 0 bases at V and 0 bases at J, with 15 bases in the middle. Germline CDR1 and CDR2: MNHNS and SASEGT. The CDR3 protein is CASSEALQGLGSYNEQFF. CDR3 DNA: TGTGCCAGCAGTGAAGCGCTTCAAGGATTGGGCTCCTACAATGAGCAGTTCTTC.

The gene calls are TRBV20-1 and TRBJ2-7; D gene unclear. The CDR3 runs to 14 residues. Per the germline V gene, CDR1 is DFQATT and CDR2 is SNEGSKA (reference sequence). Trimming removed 3 bases from V and 2 bases from J, with 14 bases in between. CDR3 sequence: CSASLLAGPYEQYF. For the CDR3, the DNA is TGCAGTGCTAGCCTTTTAGCCGGCCCCTACGAGCAGTACTTC.

In its sample, this clonotype was seen many times. The rearrangement links TRBV28 to TRBJ2-3, with D possibly TRBD2 on 6 matching bases. Per germline, CDR1 MDHEN and CDR2 SYDVKM. Deletions cut 3 bases from V and 2 bases from J, with 12 bases between. This CDR3 has 15 amino acids. This CDR3 reads CASSLQRATTDTQYF. The CDR3 DNA sequence: TGTGCCAGCAGTTTGCAGCGGGCGACCACAGATACGCAGTATTTT.

The table lists this clonotype with many counts. The rearrangement links TRBV3-1 to TRBJ1-1, with D hard to call. The CDR3 is 14 amino acids. Germline-derived CDR1 and CDR2 are LGHDT and YNNKEL (reference sequence). V was pared by 4 bases and J by 2 bases, with 11 bases between. This CDR3 is CASSRALENTEAFF. DNA of the CDR3: TGTGCCAGCAGCCGTGCCCTGGAAAACACTGAAGCTTTCTTT. Combining the CDR3 with reference TRBV3-1 and TRBJ1-1 gives the whole variable domain DTAVSQTPKYLVTQMGNDKSIKCEQNLGHDTMYWYKQDSKKFLKIMFSYNNKELIINETVPNRFSPKSPDKAHLNLHINSLELGDSAVYFCASSRALENTEAFFGQGTRLTVV.

This clonotype was seen more than once but under ten times. This chain connects TRBV19 to TRBJ2-6; 9 nucleotides match TRBD1. The V gene end was trimmed by 4 bases and the J gene end by 2 bases; junction bases not matched to a gene: 6. CDR3 length: 17 residues. Germline CDR1 is LNHDA and CDR2 is SQIVND (reference sequence). This CDR3 is CASSTWTGAPGANVLTF. CDR3 sequence (DNA): TGTGCCAGTAGTACCTGGACAGGGGCTCCTGGGGCCAACGTCCTGACTTTC.

This clonotype was recorded at least ten times. This chain uses TRBV30 with TRBJ2-7, with 9 bases that match TRBD1. The V and J ends lost 2 bases and 3 bases, in that order; junction bases with no gene match: 8. Germline loops: CDR1 GTSNPN, CDR2 SVGIG (reference sequence). CDR3 length: 15 residues. This chain's CDR3 is CAWSSPGQGVYEQYF. CDR3 coding DNA: TGTGCCTGGAGTTCCCCGGGACAGGGTGTCTACGAGCAGTACTTC.

This clonotype was detected ten times or more. V usage is TRBV7-3 and J usage is TRBJ2-1; 13 nucleotides align to TRBD2. The CDR3 totals 16 residues. V shed 5 bases and J 8 bases; nucleotides not matched to a gene: 9. CDR1 and CDR2 (germline): SGHTA, FQGTGA. The CDR3 nucleotides read TGTGCCAGCAGCAGACTAGCGGGAGGAGTAGGCGATGAGCAGTTCTTC. Amino acids: CASSRLAGGVGDEQFF. The full variable domain, in which reference TRBV7-3 and TRBJ2-1 provide the parts outside the CDR3, is GAGVSQTPSNKVTEKGKYVELRCDPISGHTALYWYRQSLGQGPEFLIYFQGTGAADDSGLPNDRFFAVRPEGSVSTLKIQRTERGDSAVYLCASSRLAGGVGDEQFFGPGTRLTVL.

This clonotype was seen once. The genes are TRBV6-1 and TRBJ2-7; D is possibly TRBD1 (7 bases). The length of the CDR3 is 18 residues. The V gene's germline CDR1 is MNHNS and CDR2 SASEGT. V was shortened by 1 base and J by 0 bases, with 19 bases between the two germline ends. The DNA for the CDR3 is TGTGCCAGCAGTGAAGGCGGGCCAGGGGGGCGGACCTCCTACGAGCAGTACTTC. It is translated as CASSEGGPGGRTSYEQYF.

The chain employs TRBV30 and TRBJ1-3; D remains unclear. Germline CDR1 is GTSNPN and CDR2 is SVGIG (reference sequence). V shed 2 bases and J shed 3 bases, with 14 bases lying between them. The CDR3 runs to 15 residues. CDR3 in DNA: TGTGCCTGGAGTCCCATTAGGTGGGATGGAAACACCATATATTTT. Protein product: CAWSPIRWDGNTIYF.

The rearrangement links TRBV7-9 to TRBJ2-7; TRBD2 agrees at 9 bases. The ends lost 5 bases at V and 6 bases at J; junction bases unmatched: 8. The CDR3 has 14 residues. The V gene's germline CDR1 is SEHNR and CDR2 FQNEAQ (reference sequence). The CDR3 coding sequence is TGTGCCAGCAGCCGCGCGGGAGGGGAGAGCGAGCAGTACTTC. It is translated as CASSRAGGESEQYF. The full variable domain, with the rest looked up from reference TRBV7-9 and TRBJ2-7, is DTGVSQNPRHKITKRGQNVTFRCDPISEHNRLYWYRQTLGQGPEFLTYFQNEAQLEKSRLLSDRFSAERPKGSFSTLEIQRTEQGDSAMYLCASSRAGGESEQYFGPGTRLTVT.